This T cell receptor beta chain was sequenced during a study of cytomegalovirus exposure and HLA in healthy donors. Study at large: A previous analysis identified 95 million to 120 million unique TCR beta sequences derived from some 170 million T cells. Overall study findings and caveats: In most subjects, TCR beta sequences reportedly gave accurate predictions of HLA-A and HLA-B alleles. There were 150 to 200 TCR beta chains listed as cytomegalovirus-associated. Analyses of presence/absence relied on an assumption of roughly uniform sequencing depth across donors.

The PCR had 60 Vbeta and 13 Jbeta primers. The protocol was immunoSEQ multiplex PCR, while the TCRdb copy is restricted to in-frame clones and leaves out a portion. The sample has around 170,000 clones, around 82% seen once. The CDR3 runs 15 residues. Germline V gene sequence: CDR1 MDHEN, CDR2 SYDVKM. With 4 bases clipped from V and 5 bases from J, the junction kept 6 bases outside the gene matches. This clone appeared a single time. The antigen is not known. This clonotype was sampled from a man aged 60 to 75 in good health and CMV-seronegative. This chain links TRBV28 with TRBJ2-2; 8 bases align to TRBD2. The specimen was PBMCs. The CDR3 here is CASSSSGSSTGELFF. The CDR3 nucleotides read TGTGCCAGCAGTTCCAGCGGGAGTTCGACCGGGGAGCTGTTTTTT.